This T cell receptor beta chain originates from a study of OX40 agonist ivuxolimab in advanced cancers. Patients who had autoimmune disease history or got systemic immunosuppression were left out. This CDR3 has 15 residues. From germline, CDR1 is MNHEY and CDR2 SVGAGI. V shed 5 bases, J shed 1 base, and the junction held 3 bases outside the gene matches. Sequenced by immunoSEQ multiplex PCR; TCRdb stores in-frame clones only, minus some. The sample lists approximately 58,000 clones; about 81% were seen once. Broader study findings: More expanded clones were seen, on average, in CD8+ T cells than in CD4+.

As to this clone: Its antigen is not known.

Sequencing was performed on CD4+ or CD8+ T cells sorted from blood, taken in a trial of the OX40 agonist ivuxolimab. The genes are TRBV6-5 and TRBJ2-5; 11 nucleotides align to TRBD2. The source is an adult with an advanced solid tumor such as melanoma, head and neck, liver or kidney cancer. CDR3 nucleotide sequence: TGTGCCAGCAGTGGGGGGACTAGCGGCCAAGAGACCCAGTACTTC. As protein: CASSGGTSGQETQYF.